Following are 9 T cell receptor beta chains from one sample sequenced in a study of early T cells in non-severe SARS-CoV-2 infection. Each CDR3 protein is one row after TCRdb ran MiXCR on the 5' RACE reads. The table includes roughly 20,000 distinct CDR3 sequences, 3% to 4% detected once. Input material: whole blood. These receptors came from an adult who was a healthcare worker with PCR-confirmed SARS-CoV-2 infection or an uninfected control (not recorded which).

This clonotype is termed medium-sized. The V and J genes are TRBV18 and TRBJ1-1, with D uncertain. Germline-derived CDR1 and CDR2 are KGHSH and LQKENI. There are 15 residues in the CDR3. Trimming removed 0 bases from V and 0 bases from J, with 8 bases in between. CDR3 residues: CASSPPLNLNTEAFF. In DNA, the CDR3 is TGTGCCAGCTCACCACCGTTAAATCTGAACACTGAAGCTTTCTTT.

This clonotype was detected many times. Here the CDR3 reads CASSLGLAVPQETQYF. The DNA for the CDR3 is TGTGCCAGCAGCTTAGGGCTAGCGGTCCCCCAAGAGACCCAGTACTTC. The chain is built from TRBV7-2 and TRBJ2-5; 7 nucleotides line up with TRBD2. The length of the CDR3 is 16 residues. Germline V gives CDR1 SGHTA, CDR2 FQGNSA. Trimming at V came to 1 base and at J to 1 base, leaving 6 bases not matched to a gene.

In this sample, this clonotype turned up many times. The chain couples TRBV29-1 to TRBJ1-2; no reliable D call. V was pared by 5 bases and J by 0 bases, with 7 bases between. The CDR3 runs 12 residues. Germline assignment: CDR1 SQVTM and CDR2 ANQGSEA. The CDR3 sequence: CSVPTTNYGYTF. The CDR3 nucleotides are TGCAGCGTTCCCACCACTAACTATGGCTACACCTTC. The full variable domain, its missing parts supplied by reference TRBV29-1 and TRBJ1-2, is SAVISQKPSRDICQRGTSLTIQCQVDSQVTMMFWYRQQPGQSLTLIATANQGSEATYESGFVIDKFPISRPNLTFSTLTVSNMSPEDSSIYLCSVPTTNYGYTFGSGTRLTVV.

There are many counts of this clonotype. The rearrangement joins TRBV11-2 to TRBJ1-1, with D uncertain. This CDR3 is built from 14 residues. Germline V lookup: CDR1 SGHAT, CDR2 FQNNGV. Trimming stripped 4 bases from V and 0 bases from J, with 9 bases between. In DNA, the CDR3 is TGTGCCAGCAGCTCCGACGGGGTGAACACTGAAGCTTTCTTT. Translated, it gives CASSSDGVNTEAFF.

In its sample, this clonotype was seen a few times. The chain is built from TRBV7-8 and TRBJ1-5; tentative D call: TRBD1 (6 bases). This CDR3 is built from 15 residues. Germline V gene sequence: CDR1 SGHVS, CDR2 FQNEAQ. V was trimmed by 1 base and J by 3 bases, leaving 10 bases between them. CDR3 DNA: TGTGCCAGCAGCTTAGGGGACACCAACAATCAGCCCCAGCATTTT. As protein: CASSLGDTNNQPQHF.

This clonotype was seen many times. The chain couples TRBV28 to TRBJ2-7, with D perhaps TRBD1 (5 bases). This CDR3 region has 15 residues. Germline-derived CDR1 and CDR2 are MDHEN and SYDVKM. The V gene lost 7 bases and the J gene lost 4 bases, with 20 bases spanning the gap. The CDR3 reads CASNQFQGPGYEQYF. The DNA of the CDR3 is TGTGCCAGCAACCAATTCCAGGGCCCAGGGTACGAGCAGTACTTC.

This clonotype counts as medium-sized. V is TRBV11-3 and J is TRBJ1-1; TRBD1 matches at 9 bases. The V segment lost 5 bases and the J segment 0 bases; nucleotides outside the gene matches: 7. From germline, CDR1 is SGHNT and CDR2 YENEEA. The CDR3 is 16 residues long. CDR3 in amino acids: CASSPRQGGMNTEAFF. CDR3 nucleotide sequence: TGTGCCAGCAGCCCCCGACAGGGGGGGATGAACACTGAAGCTTTCTTT.

The V call is TRBV12-3 or TRBV12-4, the J call TRBJ2-1; TRBD2 matches at 11 bases. Trimming took 5 bases from V and 3 from J; bases not matched to a gene: 6. This CDR3 contains 16 residues. The CDR3: CASSVRLAGLYNEQFF. The CDR3 DNA follows: TGTGCCAGCAGTGTCCGACTAGCGGGACTCTACAATGAGCAGTTCTTC.

In this sample, this clonotype turned up a few times. This chain uses TRBV6-6 with TRBJ2-5; TRBD1 matches 9 bases. The CDR3 spans 14 residues. The germline V gene has CDR1 MNHNY and CDR2 SVGAGI (reference sequence). The V gene end was trimmed by 6 bases and the J gene end by 5 bases; junction bases not matched to a gene: 7. The CDR3 DNA reads TGTGCCAGCAGCGATACAGGGGGCCCCGAGACCCAGTACTTC. It is translated as CASSDTGGPETQYF.